This T cell receptor (beta chain) was observed in a study of beta chain features in type 1 diabetes. Notes on the study in general: Although PCR might favor shorter templates, it would do so equally in patients and controls. VDJ junctions in type 1 diabetes patients carried more deletions and fewer insertions. Shortening that was moderate but significant affected the TCRB CDR3s of Type 1 diabetes patients in all four CD4+ subsets.

Germline CDR1 reads SGHVS; CDR2 reads FQNEAQ. The CDR3 is 11 amino acids. The V end lost 8 bases, the J end lost 3 bases, and 7 bases lay between the germline ends. All of the isolated RNA was reverse transcribed, so expressed TCRB transcripts were sequenced. Only in-frame clones appear in the TCRdb table, and some are missing; sequencing was by immunoSEQ multiplex PCR. Of about 13,000 clones in the sample, about half were seen once. This clone was found a few times. Its antigen is unidentified. J is TRBJ2-5 and V is TRBV7-8; D ambiguous. This TCR was sampled from a man between 18 and 29 years old in good health. The sample comprised stem cell memory CD4+ T cells from blood. The CDR3, as DNA: TGTGCCAGCGGCTCAGAAGAGACCCAGTACTTC. It specifies CASGSEETQYF.